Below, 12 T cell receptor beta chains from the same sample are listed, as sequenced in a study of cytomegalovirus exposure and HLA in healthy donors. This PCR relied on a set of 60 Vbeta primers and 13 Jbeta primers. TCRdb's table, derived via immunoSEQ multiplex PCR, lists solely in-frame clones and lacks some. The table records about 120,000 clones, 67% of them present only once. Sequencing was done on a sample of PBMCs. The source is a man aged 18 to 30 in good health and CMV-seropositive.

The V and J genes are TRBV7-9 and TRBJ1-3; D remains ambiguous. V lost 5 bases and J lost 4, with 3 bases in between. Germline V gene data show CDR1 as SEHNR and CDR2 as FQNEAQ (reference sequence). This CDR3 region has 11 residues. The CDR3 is CASSQGNTIYF. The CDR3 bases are TGTGCCAGCAGCCAGGGAAACACCATATATTTT. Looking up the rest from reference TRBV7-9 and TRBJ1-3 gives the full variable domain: DTGVSQNPRHKITKRGQNVTFRCDPISEHNRLYWYRQTLGQGPEFLTYFQNEAQLEKSRLLSDRFSAERPKGSFSTLEIQRTEQGDSAMYLCASSQGNTIYFGEGSWLTVV.

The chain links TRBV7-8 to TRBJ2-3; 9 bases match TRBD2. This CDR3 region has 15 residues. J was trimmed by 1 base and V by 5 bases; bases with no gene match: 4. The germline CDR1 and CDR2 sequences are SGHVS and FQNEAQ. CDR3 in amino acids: CASSASSGGTDTQYF. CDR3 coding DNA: TGTGCCAGCAGCGCCTCTAGCGGGGGCACAGATACGCAGTATTTT.

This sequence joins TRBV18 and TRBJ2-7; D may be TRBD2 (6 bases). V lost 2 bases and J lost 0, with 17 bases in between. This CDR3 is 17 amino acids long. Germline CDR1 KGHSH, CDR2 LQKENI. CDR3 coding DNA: TGTGCCAGCTCACCAGGCGTTGCGGGGCGAGGCTCCTACGAGCAGTACGTC. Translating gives CASSPGVAGRGSYEQYV.

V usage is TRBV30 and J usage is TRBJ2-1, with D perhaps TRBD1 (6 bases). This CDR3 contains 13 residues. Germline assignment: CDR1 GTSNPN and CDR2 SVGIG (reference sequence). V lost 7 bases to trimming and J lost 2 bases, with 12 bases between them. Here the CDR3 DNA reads TGTGCCTTACTACAGGGTACCTACAATGAGCAGTTCTTC. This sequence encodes CALLQGTYNEQFF.

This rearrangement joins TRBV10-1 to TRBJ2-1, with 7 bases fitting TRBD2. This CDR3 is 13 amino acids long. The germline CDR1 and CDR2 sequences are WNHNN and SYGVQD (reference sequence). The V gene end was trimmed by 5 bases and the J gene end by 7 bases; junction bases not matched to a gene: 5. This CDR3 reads CASSKRGGNEQFF. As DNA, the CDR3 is TGCGCCAGCAGTAAGCGGGGTGGAAATGAGCAGTTCTTC.

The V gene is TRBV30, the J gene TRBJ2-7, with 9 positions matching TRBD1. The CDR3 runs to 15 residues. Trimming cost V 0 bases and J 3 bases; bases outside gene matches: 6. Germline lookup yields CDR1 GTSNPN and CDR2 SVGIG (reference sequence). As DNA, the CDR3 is TGTGCCTGGAGTGTAAATACAGGGGGCTACTACGAGCAGTACTTC. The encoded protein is CAWSVNTGGYYEQYF. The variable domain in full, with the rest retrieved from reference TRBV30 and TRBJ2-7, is SQTIHQWPATLVQPVGSPLSLECTVEGTSNPNLYWYRQAAGRGLQLLFYSVGIGQISSEVPQNLSASRPQDRQFILSSKKLLLSDSGFYLCAWSVNTGGYYEQYFGPGTRLTVT.

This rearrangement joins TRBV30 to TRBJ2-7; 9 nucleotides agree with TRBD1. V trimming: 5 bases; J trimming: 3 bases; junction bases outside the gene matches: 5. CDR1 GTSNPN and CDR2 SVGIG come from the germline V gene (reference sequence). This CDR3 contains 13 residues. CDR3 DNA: TGTGCCTGGCTGTCGGACAGGGGCTACGAGCAGTACTTC. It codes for CAWLSDRGYEQYF.

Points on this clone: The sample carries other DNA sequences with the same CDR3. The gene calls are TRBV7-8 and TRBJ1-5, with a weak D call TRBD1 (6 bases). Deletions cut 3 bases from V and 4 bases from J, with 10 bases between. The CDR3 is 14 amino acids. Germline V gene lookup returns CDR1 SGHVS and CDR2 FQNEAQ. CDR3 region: CASSFKQGNQPQHF. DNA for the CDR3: TGTGCCAGCAGCTTTAAACAGGGTAATCAGCCCCAGCATTTT.

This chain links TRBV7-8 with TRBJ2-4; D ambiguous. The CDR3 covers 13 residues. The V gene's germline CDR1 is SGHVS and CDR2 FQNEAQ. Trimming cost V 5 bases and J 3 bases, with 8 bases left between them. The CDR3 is CASSPGDKNIQYF. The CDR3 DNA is TGTGCCAGCAGCCCGGGTGACAAAAACATTCAGTACTTC.

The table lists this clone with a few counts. The CDR3 reads CASSEVWQGAGGYTF. Here the CDR3 DNA reads TGTGCCAGCAGTGAAGTATGGCAGGGGGCTGGAGGCTACACCTTC. The genes are TRBV2 and TRBJ1-2; 8 bases map to TRBD1. The CDR3 consists of 15 residues. Germline V gene data show CDR1 as SNHLY and CDR2 as FYNNEI. Trimming removed 1 base from V and 8 bases from J; junction bases left unmatched: 9.

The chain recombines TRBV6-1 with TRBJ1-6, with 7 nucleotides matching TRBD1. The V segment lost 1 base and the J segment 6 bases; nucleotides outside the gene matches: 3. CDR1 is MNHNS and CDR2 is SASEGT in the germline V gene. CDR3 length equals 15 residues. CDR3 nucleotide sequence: TGTGCCAGCAGTGAAGGTTCAGGGGGTAATTCACCCCTCCACTTT. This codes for CASSEGSGGNSPLHF.

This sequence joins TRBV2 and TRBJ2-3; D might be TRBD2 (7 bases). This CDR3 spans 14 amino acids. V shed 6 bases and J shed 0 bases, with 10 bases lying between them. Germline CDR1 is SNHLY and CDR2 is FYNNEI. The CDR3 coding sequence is TGTGCCAGCAGAGGGGGGGCCAGCACAGATACGCAGTATTTT. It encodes CASRGGASTDTQYF.